The source of this T cell receptor (beta chain) is a study of shared clonotypes between healthy human individuals. Regarding the study as a whole: Genetic and exposure-history diversity was limited by the few donors. Across a few donors, naive CD4 shared 5% to 6%, naive CD8 about 3.2%, memory CD4 less than 2.5%, memory CD8 0.4% to 0.5%.

The deep-level immunoSEQ assay was used. Some clones are missing from TCRdb's copy, which holds only in-frame ones; the method was immunoSEQ multiplex PCR. The sample carries over 2 million clones, just under 95% recorded once. As concerns this clone: Its antigen is still unknown.

This sequence originates from a man between 18 and 35 years old in good health. Some clones in this sample may be carry-over from other donors' samples. Sequenced sample: naive CD4+ T cells from PBMCs. Subset reported: CD45RA+ positively selected.

For the CDR3, the DNA is TGTGCCAGCAGTTTTCCCCCAGCGGGAGGGTACAATGAGCAGTTCTTC. Translated: CASSFPPAGGYNEQFF. The chain combines TRBV27 with TRBJ2-1; 10 nucleotides agree with TRBD2. The CDR3 loop spans 16 amino acids. V lost 3 bases and J lost 4; bases outside the gene matches: 6. Per the germline V gene, CDR1 is MNHEY and CDR2 is SMNVEV (reference sequence).